The 14 T cell receptor beta chains below come from one sample, sequenced in a study of memory CD8 T cells in hepatitis C reinfection. The time point denotes: pre-reinfection, 55 to 20 weeks before reinfection detection. TCR sequencing was done directly ex vivo on sorted cells, without expansion in vitro. Some clones are missing from TCRdb's copy, which holds only in-frame ones; the method was immunoSEQ multiplex PCR. The sample has about 50,000 clones; about 90% are singletons. Sample: naive CD8+ T cells sorted from blood. These receptors all come from a man younger than 35 with hepatitis C virus infection.

This chain's CDR3 is CASAPTGPNQPQHF. In nucleotides, the CDR3 is TGTGCCAGCGCCCCGACAGGCCCGAATCAGCCCCAGCATTTT. This chain connects TRBV27 to TRBJ1-5, with a possible D match to TRBD1 (6 bases). Trimming left V 8 bases short and J 4 bases short, with 15 bases between. Germline V CDR1 and CDR2: MNHEY, SMNVEV (reference sequence). This CDR3 contains 14 residues.

The J gene is TRBJ2-5, the V gene TRBV5-6; 11 nucleotides align to TRBD2. The CDR3 loop spans 15 amino acids. J gave up 5 bases and V 5 bases, and 8 bases lay outside the gene matches. Germline V lookup: CDR1 SGHDT, CDR2 YYEEEE. In DNA, the CDR3 is TGTGCCAGCAGTGGGCTAGCGGGAGGATGGGAGACCCAGTACTTC. It specifies CASSGLAGGWETQYF. The whole variable domain, filled in from reference TRBV5-6 and TRBJ2-5, reads DAGVTQSPTHLIKTRGQQVTLRCSPKSGHDTVSWYQQALGQGPQFIFQYYEEEERQRGNFPDRFSGHQFPNYSSELNVNALLLGDSALYLCASSGLAGGWETQYFGPGTRLLVL.

This clone was recorded only once. The chain combines TRBV27 with TRBJ2-1; 8 nucleotides match TRBD2. This CDR3 comprises 17 residues. The V gene's germline CDR1 is MNHEY and CDR2 SMNVEV (reference sequence). The V segment lost 0 bases and the J segment 9 bases; nucleotides outside the gene matches: 13. In DNA form, the CDR3 reads TGTGCCAGCAGTTTATCGGCGGGGACTAGGGTTTGGGGTGAGCAGTTCTTC. Translation gives CASSLSAGTRVWGEQFF.

This clone was observed once. The rearrangement uses TRBV16 and TRBJ1-4; no firm D call. Germline V lookup: CDR1 KGHSY, CDR2 FQNENV. The CDR3 contains 14 residues. V was cut by 3 bases and J by 0 bases, with 5 bases left in between. The CDR3 sequence: CASSHEATNEKLFF. CDR3 nucleotide sequence: TGTGCCAGCAGCCATGAGGCAACTAATGAAAAACTGTTTTTT.

This CDR3 is CASSSLGQGVDEQFF. The CDR3 DNA is TGTGCCAGCAGTTCCTTGGGACAGGGAGTCGATGAGCAGTTCTTC. This chain connects TRBV28 to TRBJ2-1; 9 bases match TRBD1. Germline CDR1 is MDHEN and CDR2 is SYDVKM. Trimming at V came to 4 bases and at J to 8 bases, leaving 9 bases not matched to a gene. The CDR3 loop spans 15 amino acids.

In its sample, this clone was seen a few times. The chain recombines TRBV6-5 with TRBJ2-7; a possible D gene is TRBD1 (5 bases). CDR1 and CDR2 from the germline V gene are MNHEY and SVGAGI. V lost 8 bases, J lost 0 bases, and 11 bases lay in between. The CDR3 loop spans 13 amino acids. The CDR3 region has the DNA TGTGCCAGCGACAGATTCTGCTCCTACGAGCAGTACTTC. Its translation: CASDRFCSYEQYF.

J is TRBJ1-1 and V is TRBV7-9; D gene unclear. This CDR3 contains 14 residues. Trimming left V 1 base short and J 1 base short, with 7 bases between. Germline loops: CDR1 SEHNR, CDR2 FQNEAQ (reference sequence). The CDR3 reads CASSLVQTNTEAFF. The CDR3 DNA reads TGTGCCAGCAGCTTAGTACAGACGAACACTGAAGCTTTCTTT.

The J gene is TRBJ1-2, the V gene TRBV10-2, with D maybe TRBD1 (5 bases). Deletions cut 7 bases from V and 2 bases from J, with 11 bases between. This CDR3 contains 13 residues. Per germline, CDR1 WSHSY and CDR2 SAAADI. CDR3 sequence reads: CASTPTANYGYTF. The CDR3 DNA is TGCGCCAGCACCCCGACAGCCAACTATGGCTACACCTTC.

This chain connects TRBV19 to TRBJ2-1, with 9 nucleotides matching TRBD2. The J segment lost 3 bases and the V segment lost 5 bases, leaving 8 bases of the junction unmatched. This CDR3 is 16 amino acids long. The germline V gene encodes CDR1 LNHDA and CDR2 SQIVND (reference sequence). CDR3 protein: CASSVLAGVNYNEQFF. The CDR3 nucleotides are TGTGCCAGTAGTGTCTTAGCGGGAGTAAACTACAATGAGCAGTTCTTC.

The V call is TRBV6-5, the J call TRBJ1-1; a weak D match, TRBD1 (6 bases). Looked up from germline, CDR1 is MNHEY and CDR2 is SVGAGI. V shed 7 bases and J shed 8 bases, with 17 bases lying between them. The CDR3 covers 13 residues. The CDR3 DNA sequence: TGTGCCAGCACCCTCAACCCGGGACAAGAAGCTTTCTTT. It specifies CASTLNPGQEAFF.

J is TRBJ2-5 and V is TRBV11-2; 8 positions match TRBD2. The J call may be in error: the DNA end matches TRBJ2-7 better. This CDR3 comprises 15 residues. Looked up from germline, CDR1 is SGHAT and CDR2 is FQNNGV. In nucleotides, the CDR3 is TGTGCCAGCAGCCTACCTGGGACTAGGTACTACGAGCAGTACTTC. Translating gives CASSLPGTRYYEQYF.

The V gene is TRBV4-1, the J gene TRBJ2-5; a possible D gene is TRBD1 (6 bases). The V gene's germline CDR1 is MGHRA and CDR2 YSYEKL. Trimming shortened V by 0 bases and J by 2 bases, and 13 bases separated the two germline ends. This CDR3 contains 16 residues. CDR3 residues: CASSQDLDRNQETQYF. Here the CDR3 DNA reads TGCGCCAGCAGCCAAGATCTCGACAGGAATCAAGAGACCCAGTACTTC.

This chain connects TRBV29-1 to TRBJ2-3; 8 positions match TRBD1. This CDR3 spans 14 amino acids. Germline trimming cut 4 bases from V and 6 bases from J; bases unmatched to any gene: 9. CDR1 is SQVTM, CDR2 ANQGSEA, per germline. CDR3 DNA: TGCAGCGTTGCCGGGACAGGACCTTCGGATACGCAGTATTTT. Its translation: CSVAGTGPSDTQYF.

The chain joins TRBV6-6 to TRBJ1-6; tentative D call: TRBD1 (6 bases). V lost 7 bases to trimming and J lost 3 bases, with 10 bases between them. The CDR3 is 14 amino acids. Germline lookup yields CDR1 MNHNY and CDR2 SVGAGI (reference sequence). CDR3 nucleotide sequence: TGTGCCAGCATCAGGGGTATCTATAATTCACCCCTCCACTTT. Protein sequence: CASIRGIYNSPLHF.